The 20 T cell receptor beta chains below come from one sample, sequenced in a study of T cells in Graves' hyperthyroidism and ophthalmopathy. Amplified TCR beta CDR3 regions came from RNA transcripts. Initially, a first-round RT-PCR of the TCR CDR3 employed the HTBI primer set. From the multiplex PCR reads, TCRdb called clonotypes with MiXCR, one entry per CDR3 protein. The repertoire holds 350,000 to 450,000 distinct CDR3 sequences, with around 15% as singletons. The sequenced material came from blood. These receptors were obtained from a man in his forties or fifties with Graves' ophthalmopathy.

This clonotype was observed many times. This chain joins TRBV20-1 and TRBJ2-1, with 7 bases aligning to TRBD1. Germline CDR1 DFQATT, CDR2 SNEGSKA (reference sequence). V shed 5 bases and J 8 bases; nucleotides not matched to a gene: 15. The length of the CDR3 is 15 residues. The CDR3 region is CSARPGQQYLDEQFF. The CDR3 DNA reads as TGCAGTGCTCGTCCGGGACAGCAATATTTGGATGAGCAGTTCTTC.

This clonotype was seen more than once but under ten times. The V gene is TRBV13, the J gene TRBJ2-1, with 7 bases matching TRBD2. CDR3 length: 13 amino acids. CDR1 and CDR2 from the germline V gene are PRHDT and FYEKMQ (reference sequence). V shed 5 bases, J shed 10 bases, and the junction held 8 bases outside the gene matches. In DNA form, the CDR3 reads TGTGCCAGCAGCCGGGCGCTAGCGGCCGAGCAGTTCTTC. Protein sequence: CASSRALAAEQFF.

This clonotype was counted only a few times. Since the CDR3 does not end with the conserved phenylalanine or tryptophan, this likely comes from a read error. CDR3 residues: CASRRGQGQETQYL. The CDR3 DNA is TGTGCCAGCAGACGAGGACAGGGCCAAGAGACCCAGTACCTC. The chain is built from TRBV12-3 or TRBV12-4 and TRBJ2-5; 8 bases line up with TRBD1. The CDR3 extends over 14 amino acids. The V gene end was trimmed by 6 bases and the J gene end by 1 base; junction bases not matched to a gene: 4.

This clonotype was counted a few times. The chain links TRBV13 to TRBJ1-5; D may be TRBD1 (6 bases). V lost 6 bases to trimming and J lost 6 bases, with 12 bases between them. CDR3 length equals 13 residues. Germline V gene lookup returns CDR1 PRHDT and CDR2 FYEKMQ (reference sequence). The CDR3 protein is CASSTGKGQPQHF. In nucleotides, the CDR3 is TGTGCCAGCAGTACAGGGAAGGGTCAGCCCCAGCATTTT. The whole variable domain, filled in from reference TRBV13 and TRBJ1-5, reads AAGVIQSPRHLIKEKRETATLKCYPIPRHDTVYWYQQGPGQDPQFLISFYEKMQSDKGSIPDRFSAQQFSDYHSELNMSSLELGDSALYFCASSTGKGQPQHFGDGTRLSIL.

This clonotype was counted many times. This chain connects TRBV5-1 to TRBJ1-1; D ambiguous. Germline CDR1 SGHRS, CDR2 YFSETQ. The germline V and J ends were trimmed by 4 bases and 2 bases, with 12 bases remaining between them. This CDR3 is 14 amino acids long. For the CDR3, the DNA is TGCGCCAGCAGCGTAAACATAGAAAACACTGAAGCTTTCTTT. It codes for CASSVNIENTEAFF.

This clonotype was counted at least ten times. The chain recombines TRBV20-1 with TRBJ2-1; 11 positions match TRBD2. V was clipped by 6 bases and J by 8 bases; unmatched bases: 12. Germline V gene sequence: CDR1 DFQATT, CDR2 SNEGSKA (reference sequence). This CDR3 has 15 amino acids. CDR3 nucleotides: TGCAGTGCAGAGCGGCCTAGCGGGAGGTTCTATGAGCAGTTCTTC. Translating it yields CSAERPSGRFYEQFF.

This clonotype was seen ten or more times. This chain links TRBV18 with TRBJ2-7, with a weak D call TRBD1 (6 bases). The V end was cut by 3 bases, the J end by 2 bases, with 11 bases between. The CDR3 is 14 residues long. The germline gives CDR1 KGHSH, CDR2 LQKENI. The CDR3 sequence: CASSPGTPAYEQYF. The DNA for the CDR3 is TGTGCCAGCTCACCCGGGACACCGGCCTACGAGCAGTACTTC.

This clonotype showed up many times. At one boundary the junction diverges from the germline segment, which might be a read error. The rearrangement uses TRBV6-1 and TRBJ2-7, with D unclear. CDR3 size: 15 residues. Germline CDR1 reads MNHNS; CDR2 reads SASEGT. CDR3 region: CASRDTGGSSYEQYF. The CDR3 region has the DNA TGTGCCAGCCGTGACACTGGCGGATCCTCCTACGAGCAGTACTTC.

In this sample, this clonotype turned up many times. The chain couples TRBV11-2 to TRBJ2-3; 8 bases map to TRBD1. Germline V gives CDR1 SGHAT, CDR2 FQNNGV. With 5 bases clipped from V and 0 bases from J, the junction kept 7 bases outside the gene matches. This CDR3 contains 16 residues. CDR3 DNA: TGTGCCAGCAGCCCTGGACAGGGTGGTAGCACAGATACGCAGTATTTT. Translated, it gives CASSPGQGGSTDTQYF.

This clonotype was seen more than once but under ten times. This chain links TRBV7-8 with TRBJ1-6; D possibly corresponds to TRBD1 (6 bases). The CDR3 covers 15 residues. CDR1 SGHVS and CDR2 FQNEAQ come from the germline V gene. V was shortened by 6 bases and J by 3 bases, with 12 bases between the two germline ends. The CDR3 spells CASRTGGGYNSPLHF. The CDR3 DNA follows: TGTGCCAGCAGGACAGGTGGGGGCTATAATTCACCCCTCCACTTT.

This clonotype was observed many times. As DNA, the CDR3 is TGCGCCAGCAGCTTGGCCAGGGGGACCCCAAATGAAAAACTGTTTTTT. Its protein product is CASSLARGTPNEKLFF. The V gene is TRBV5-1, the J gene TRBJ1-4, with 7 bases lining up with TRBD1. CDR3 length: 16 residues. V was pared by 0 bases and J by 5 bases, with 7 bases of the junction left unmatched. Germline values: CDR1 SGHRS, CDR2 YFSETQ.

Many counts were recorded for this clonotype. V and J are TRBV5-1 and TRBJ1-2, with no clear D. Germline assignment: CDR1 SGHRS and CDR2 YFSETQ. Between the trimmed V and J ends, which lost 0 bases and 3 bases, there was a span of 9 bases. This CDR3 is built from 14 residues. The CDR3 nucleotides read TGCGCCAGCAGCTTGGGAGGCAGCCACTATGGCTACACCTTC. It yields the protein CASSLGGSHYGYTF.

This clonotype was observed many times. CDR3 region: CSASTTKSTDTQYF. The CDR3 DNA follows: TGCAGTGCTAGTACCACCAAAAGCACAGATACGCAGTATTTT. The chain couples TRBV20-1 to TRBJ2-3, with D unclear. This CDR3 comprises 14 residues. The germline CDR1 and CDR2 sequences are DFQATT and SNEGSKA (reference sequence). V lost 3 bases, J lost 0 bases, and 10 bases lay in between.

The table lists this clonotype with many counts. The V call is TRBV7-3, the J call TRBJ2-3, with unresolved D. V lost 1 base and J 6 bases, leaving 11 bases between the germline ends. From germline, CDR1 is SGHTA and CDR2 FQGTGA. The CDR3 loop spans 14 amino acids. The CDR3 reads CASSLKSHSDTQYF. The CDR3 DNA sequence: TGTGCCAGCAGCTTAAAGTCCCATTCGGATACGCAGTATTTT.

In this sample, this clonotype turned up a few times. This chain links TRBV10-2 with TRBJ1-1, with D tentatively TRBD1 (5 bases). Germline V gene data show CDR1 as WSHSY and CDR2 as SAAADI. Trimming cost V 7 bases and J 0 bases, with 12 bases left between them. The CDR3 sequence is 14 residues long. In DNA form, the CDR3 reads TGCGCCAGCAAAACAGGAGGCATGAACACTGAAGCTTTCTTT. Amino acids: CASKTGGMNTEAFF.

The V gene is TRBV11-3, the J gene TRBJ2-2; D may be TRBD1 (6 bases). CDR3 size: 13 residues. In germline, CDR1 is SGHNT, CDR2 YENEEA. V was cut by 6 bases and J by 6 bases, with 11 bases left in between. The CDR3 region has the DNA TGTGCCAGCAGTCCAGGGGTTGCCGGGGAGCTGTTTTTT. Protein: CASSPGVAGELFF.

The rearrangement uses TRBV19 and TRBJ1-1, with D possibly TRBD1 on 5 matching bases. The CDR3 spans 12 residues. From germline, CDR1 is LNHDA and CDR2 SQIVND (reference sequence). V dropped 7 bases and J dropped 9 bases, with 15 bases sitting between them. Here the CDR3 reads CASNPGHAKAFF. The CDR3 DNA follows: TGTGCCAGTAACCCCGGACACGCTAAAGCTTTCTTT.

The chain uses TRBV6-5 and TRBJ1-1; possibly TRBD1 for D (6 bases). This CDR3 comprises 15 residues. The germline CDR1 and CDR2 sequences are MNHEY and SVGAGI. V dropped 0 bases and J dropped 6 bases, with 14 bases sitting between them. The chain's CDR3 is CASSYSKGGRPEAFF. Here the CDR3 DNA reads TGTGCCAGCAGTTACTCAAAAGGGGGGCGGCCTGAAGCTTTCTTT.

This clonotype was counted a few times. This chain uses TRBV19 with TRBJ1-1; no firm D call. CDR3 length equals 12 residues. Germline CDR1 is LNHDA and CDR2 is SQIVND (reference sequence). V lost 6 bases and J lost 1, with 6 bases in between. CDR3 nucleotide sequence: TGTGCCAGTAGAGGCGAGAACACTGAAGCTTTCTTT. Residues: CASRGENTEAFF.

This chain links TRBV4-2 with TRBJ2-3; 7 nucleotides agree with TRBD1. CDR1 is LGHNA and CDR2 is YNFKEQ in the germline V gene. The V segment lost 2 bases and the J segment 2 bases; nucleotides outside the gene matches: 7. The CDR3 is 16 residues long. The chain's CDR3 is CASSQPPGQITDTQYF. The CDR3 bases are TGTGCCAGCAGCCAACCCCCGGGACAGATCACAGATACGCAGTATTTT.